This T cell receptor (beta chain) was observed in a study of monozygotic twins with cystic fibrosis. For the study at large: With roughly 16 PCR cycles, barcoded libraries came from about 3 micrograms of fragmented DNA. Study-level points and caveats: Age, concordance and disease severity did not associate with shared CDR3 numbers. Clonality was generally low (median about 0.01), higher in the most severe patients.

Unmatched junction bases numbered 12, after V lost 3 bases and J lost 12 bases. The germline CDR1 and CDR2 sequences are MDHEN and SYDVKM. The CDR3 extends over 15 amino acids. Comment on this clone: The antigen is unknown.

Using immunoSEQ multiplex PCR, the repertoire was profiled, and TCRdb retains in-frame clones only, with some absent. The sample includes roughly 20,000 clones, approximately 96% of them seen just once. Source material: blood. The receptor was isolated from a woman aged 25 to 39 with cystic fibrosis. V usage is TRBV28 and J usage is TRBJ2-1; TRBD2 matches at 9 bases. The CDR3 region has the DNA TGTGCCAGCAGTTTGTGGCTAGCGGGGCCGGGGCGGCAGTTCTTC. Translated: CASSLWLAGPGRQFF.